Listed below are T cell receptor beta chains from one sample, sequenced in a study of radiotherapy plus CTLA-4 blockade in lung cancer. Sequencing used immunoSEQ multiplex PCR; TCRdb keeps in-frame clones, though not all of them. There are approximately 50,000 clones in the sample; 55% to 80% occur only once, and 3.5% lies in the top ten. The sequenced sample was peripheral blood, obtained from a patient treated with radiotherapy plus ipilimumab. The source of these receptors is a human donor with non-small cell lung cancer who had a complete response to radiotherapy plus ipilimumab. The conserved cysteine and the conserved F or W are not part of the CDR3 here. Fields, in order: J gene, D gene, V gene, CDR3 protein. The D gene is left open where the match is weak.

TRBJ1-2,-,TRBV19,ASSIDGALQYGYT
TRBJ1-5,TRBD1,TRBV29-1,SASGQGNQPQH
TRBJ1-3,-,TRBV25-1,ASSEWQAPSGNTIY
TRBJ1-1,TRBD1,TRBV7-2,ASSPSSSRSRGTEAF
TRBJ2-3,-,TRBV14,ASSQGQADWADTQY
TRBJ1-2,-,TRBV7-2,ASSPGQGIDGYT
TRBJ2-4,TRBD2,TRBV4-2,ASSRREVVGLGAKNIQY
TRBJ1-1,-,TRBV7-2,ASSLVEGGEAF
TRBJ2-7,-,TRBV27,ASSLQRTYEQY
TRBJ1-1,TRBD1,TRBV19,ASSAPGQGRSMNTEAF
TRBJ2-7,-,TRBV5-1,ASSSQGGSYEQY
TRBJ2-7,TRBD1,TRBV5-4,ASSMGQGAGSYEQY
TRBJ2-5,-,TRBV21-1,ASSKVLAGGEETQY
TRBJ2-3,TRBD1,TRBV5-6,ASSSGQLFTDTQY
TRBJ1-3,-,TRBV19,ASSLDRSSGNTIY
TRBJ2-5,-,TRBV5-4,ASSLKRYQETQY
TRBJ2-7,-,TRBV2,ASSTTSMASEQY
TRBJ1-4,TRBD1,TRBV4-1,ASSQAGQINEKLF
TRBJ2-7,TRBD1,TRBV7-3,ASSLARGPYEQY
TRBJ1-1,-,TRBV28,ASTSGRGGEAF
-,-,TRBV27,ASSLFQDYEQY
TRBJ1-3,-,TRBV7-9,ASSLRTEARNTIY
TRBJ2-7,-,TRBV19,ASAQGYEQY
TRBJ2-7,TRBD1,TRBV27,ASSSAGTGGYEQY
TRBJ2-4,-,TRBV5-1,ASRQGGSGTLNIQY